This TCR beta chain is drawn from a study of cytomegalovirus exposure and HLA in healthy donors. The PCR employed 60 Vbeta primers together with 13 Jbeta primers. The table came from immunoSEQ multiplex PCR; TCRdb's copy has only in-frame clones and leaves some out. The sample holds 90,000 to 120,000 clones, 65% to 85% seen once. This clone was picked up a small number of times. This CDR3 has 16 amino acids. The germline CDR1 and CDR2 sequences are MNHEY and SVGAGI. V was clipped by 0 bases and J by 2 bases, with 14 bases between them. The origin of this receptor is a young man in good health and CMV-seronegative. Sample: PBMCs. The genes are TRBV6-5 and TRBJ2-7; a possible D gene is TRBD1 (5 bases). CDR3 residues: CASSYSMAGLAYEQYF. The CDR3 nucleotides are TGTGCCAGCAGTTACTCGATGGCAGGGTTGGCCTACGAGCAGTACTTC.